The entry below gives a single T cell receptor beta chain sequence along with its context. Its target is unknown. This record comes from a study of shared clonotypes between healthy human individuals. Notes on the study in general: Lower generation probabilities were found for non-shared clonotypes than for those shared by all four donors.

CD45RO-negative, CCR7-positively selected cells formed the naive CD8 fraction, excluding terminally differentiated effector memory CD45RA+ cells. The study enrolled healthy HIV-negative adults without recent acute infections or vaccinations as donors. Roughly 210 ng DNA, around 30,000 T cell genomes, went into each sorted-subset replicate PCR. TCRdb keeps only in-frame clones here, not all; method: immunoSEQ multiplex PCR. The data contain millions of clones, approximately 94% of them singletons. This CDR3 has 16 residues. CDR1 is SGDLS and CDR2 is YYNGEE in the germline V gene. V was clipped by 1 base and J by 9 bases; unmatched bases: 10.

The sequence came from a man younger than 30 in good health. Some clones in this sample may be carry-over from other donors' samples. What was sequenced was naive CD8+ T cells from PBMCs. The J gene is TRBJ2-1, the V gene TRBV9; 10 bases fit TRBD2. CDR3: CASSVMPSGRMGEQFF. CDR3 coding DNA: TGTGCCAGCAGCGTAATGCCTAGCGGGAGAATGGGTGAGCAGTTCTTC.